This TCR beta chain was retrieved from a study of blood T cell repertoires in COVID-19. Turning to the study itself: The origin of the acute and convalescent COVID-19 samples was the United States, Italy and Spain. T cells, B-cell-depleted T cells, or PBMCs provided the cDNA or gDNA that served as material.

Source study methods: By means of reference gene primer amplification, nucleated cell counts were estimated. Libraries were prepared by immunoSEQ multiplex PCR; TCRdb keeps only in-frame clonotypes and omits some of them. The V and J calls and clone size are taken from that table; D and trimming were inferred from the DNA. The sample records tens of thousands of clones, approximately 78% being singletons. Trimming left V 0 bases short and J 5 bases short, with 15 bases between. This CDR3 comprises 16 residues. Germline-derived CDR1 and CDR2 are SGDLS and YYNGEE. The sequence derives from a human donor in a cohort sampled during active COVID-19. This sequence joins TRBV9 and TRBJ1-5; D perhaps matches TRBD1 (6 bases). The sample comprised peripheral blood. The DNA for the CDR3 is TGTGCCAGCAGCGTAGAAGGGGGTAGATTTGATCAGCCCCAGCATTTT. Its protein product is CASSVEGGRFDQPQHF.